A single sample is the source of the 22 T cell receptor beta chains below, sequenced in a study of beta chain features in type 1 diabetes. Study-wide findings and caveats: Type 1 diabetes patients showed a moderate but significant shortening of TCRB CDR3s in all four CD4+ subsets.

These receptors lack a known antigen. Reverse transcription of all isolated RNA meant that expressed TCRB transcripts were sequenced. Some clones are missing from TCRdb's copy, which holds only in-frame ones; the method was immunoSEQ multiplex PCR. Of roughly 330,000 clones detected, 13% appear once; the ten largest clones hold roughly 0.015%. Input material: naive CD4+ T cells from blood. The receptors shown here come from a woman aged 18 to 35 with type 1 diabetes.

Concerning this clone: Other DNA sequences in this specimen translate into the identical CDR3. The V gene is TRBV18, the J gene TRBJ1-1; a possible D gene is TRBD1 (6 bases). This CDR3 has 14 amino acids. V lost 3 bases to trimming and J lost 0 bases, with 8 bases between them. Germline values: CDR1 KGHSH, CDR2 LQKENI. The CDR3 nucleotides read TGTGCCAGCTCACCCGGACAGTTGAACACTGAAGCTTTCTTT. Protein sequence: CASSPGQLNTEAFF. The full variable domain, its missing parts supplied by reference TRBV18 and TRBJ1-1, is NAGVMQNPRHLVRRRGQEARLRCSPMKGHSHVYWYRQLPEEGLKFMVYLQKENIIDESGMPKERFSAEFPKEGPSILRIQQVVRGDSAAYFCASSPGQLNTEAFFGQGTRLTVV.

The genes are TRBV19 and TRBJ1-2; no reliable D call. Germline-derived CDR1 and CDR2 are LNHDA and SQIVND (reference sequence). This CDR3 spans 16 amino acids. The germline V and J ends were trimmed by 2 bases and 0 bases, with 13 bases remaining between them. The CDR3 region is CASSIRPMRTNYGYTF. The DNA for the CDR3 is TGTGCCAGTAGTATACGCCCTATGAGGACTAACTATGGCTACACCTTC.

A few counts support this clone. CDR3 residues: CAWSSQGRNGYTF. Here the CDR3 DNA reads TGTGCCTGGAGTTCCCAGGGAAGGAATGGCTACACCTTC. The gene calls are TRBV30 and TRBJ1-2; tentatively, D is TRBD1 (5 bases). This CDR3 region has 13 residues. Trimming shortened V by 2 bases and J by 6 bases, and 13 bases separated the two germline ends. Germline V gene data show CDR1 as GTSNPN and CDR2 as SVGIG (reference sequence).

The J gene is TRBJ1-5, the V gene TRBV14; a possible D gene is TRBD1 (5 bases). Trimming shortened V by 4 bases and J by 12 bases, and 13 bases separated the two germline ends. This CDR3 is built from 12 residues. CDR1 and CDR2 (germline): SGHDN, FVKESK. The CDR3 protein is CASSLAGGGQHF. In nucleotides, the CDR3 is TGTGCCAGCAGCCTGGCGGGGGGAGGCCAGCATTTT.

The chain carries TRBV4-1 and TRBJ1-1; D may be TRBD1 (6 bases). Germline V lookup: CDR1 MGHRA, CDR2 YSYEKL. Between the trimmed V and J ends, which lost 4 bases and 1 base, there was a span of 10 bases. The CDR3 covers 14 residues. CDR3 coding DNA: TGCGCCAGCAGCCTTGAGGGGGAGAACACTGAAGCTTTCTTT. Amino acid sequence: CASSLEGENTEAFF.

The rearrangement uses TRBV28 and TRBJ1-2; TRBD1 aligns across 7 bases. The ends lost 8 bases at V and 7 bases at J; junction bases unmatched: 28. The CDR3 runs 19 residues. Germline values: CDR1 MDHEN, CDR2 SYDVKM. The DNA of the CDR3 is TGTGCCAGCCGCCGACCCTGGGGTGATACAGGGGTACATAGTGGTGGCTACACCTTC. It is translated as CASRRPWGDTGVHSGGYTF.

This clone was seen a few times. V usage is TRBV27 and J usage is TRBJ2-1, with TRBD2 as a possible D gene (6 bases). In germline, CDR1 is MNHEY, CDR2 SMNVEV (reference sequence). Between the trimmed V and J ends, which lost 4 bases and 3 bases, there was a span of 16 bases. The length of the CDR3 is 16 residues. The CDR3 is CASSSPRTTYYNEQFF. The CDR3 DNA reads as TGTGCCAGCAGTTCCCCCAGGACTACGTACTACAATGAGCAGTTCTTC.

The V and J genes are TRBV5-1 and TRBJ2-5; perhaps TRBD1 as D (6 bases). CDR1 is SGHRS, CDR2 YFSETQ, per germline. V shed 1 base and J shed 5 bases, with 12 bases lying between them. The CDR3 runs to 14 residues. CDR3 sequence reads: CASSLRQGPETQYF. Here the CDR3 DNA reads TGCGCCAGCAGCTTGAGGCAGGGGCCGGAGACCCAGTACTTC.

This chain links TRBV21-1 with TRBJ2-7; TRBD1 is the table's D call and was not checked against the DNA. TRBV21-1 is shown as a pseudogene. CDR3 size: 15 residues. The chain's CDR3 is CASSLSGVSSYEQYV. CDR3 in DNA: TGTGCCAGCAGCCTATCAGGGGTTAGCTCCTACGAGCAGTACGTC.

The rearrangement joins TRBV29-1 to TRBJ2-4; TRBD1 matches at 9 bases. This CDR3 has 20 amino acids. CDR1 SQVTM and CDR2 ANQGSEA come from the germline V gene. Losses at the gene ends were 4 bases for V and 0 bases for J; bases not matched to a gene: 19. The chain's CDR3 is CSVAPTMGQGRDTAKNIQYF. The CDR3 DNA reads TGCAGCGTTGCCCCCACCATGGGACAGGGAAGGGATACAGCCAAAAACATTCAGTACTTC.

The table lists this clone with a few counts. The CDR3 DNA follows: TGTGCCTGGACCGGATCTCCCGGGAGAGATACGCAGTATTTT. Protein product: CAWTGSPGRDTQYF. The V and J genes are TRBV30 and TRBJ2-3; TRBD2 is a possible D gene (6 bases). Trimming removed 4 bases from V and 5 bases from J, with 16 bases in between. The length of the CDR3 is 14 residues. Germline V gene sequence: CDR1 GTSNPN, CDR2 SVGIG (reference sequence).

The chain combines TRBV7-2 with TRBJ2-5; D unresolved. The CDR3 contains 13 residues. Germline V gene sequence: CDR1 SGHTA, CDR2 FQGNSA. V lost 5 bases to trimming and J lost 7 bases, with 14 bases between them. CDR3 amino acids: CASSRNEYGTQYF. CDR3 nucleotides: TGTGCCAGCAGCCGAAACGAGTACGGGACCCAGTACTTC. Full variable domain (remainder filled in from reference TRBV7-2 and TRBJ2-5): GAGVSQSPSNKVTEKGKDVELRCDPISGHTALYWYRQSLGQGLEFLIYFQGNSAPDKSGLPSDRFSAERTGGSVSTLTIQRTQQEDSAVYLCASSRNEYGTQYFGPGTRLLVL.

This clone has only a few counts. The chain combines TRBV6-1 with TRBJ2-3; TRBD1 aligns across 8 bases. Trimming removed 4 bases from V and 1 base from J; junction bases left unmatched: 10. Germline V lookup: CDR1 MNHNS, CDR2 SASEGT. This CDR3 comprises 17 residues. The CDR3 reads CASSALSGTGGTDTQYF. CDR3 sequence (DNA): TGTGCCAGCAGTGCCCTTTCTGGGACAGGAGGCACAGATACGCAGTATTTT.

This clone was seen more than once but under ten times. The V call is TRBV23-1, the J call TRBJ2-7; 10 nucleotides match TRBD1. TRBV23-1 is marked as an open reading frame, function uncertain. This CDR3 is 20 amino acids long. Trimming removed 3 bases from V and 6 bases from J; junction bases left unmatched: 23. The CDR3 reads CASSHFDRGLGGEKICEQYF. The DNA of the CDR3 is TGCGCCAGCAGTCACTTCGACAGGGGGCTTGGCGGAGAGAAAATCTGCGAGCAGTACTTC.

This clone was observed a few times. The CDR3 sequence: CASSLDVSPDTEAFF. The CDR3 bases are TGTGCCAGCAGCTTAGATGTGTCTCCAGACACTGAAGCTTTCTTT. The chain links TRBV7-9 to TRBJ1-1; D remains unclear. Germline loops: CDR1 SEHNR, CDR2 FQNEAQ (reference sequence). This CDR3 has 15 amino acids. V dropped 1 base and J dropped 3 bases, with 12 bases sitting between them.

V usage is TRBV7-9 and J usage is TRBJ1-2, with 8 bases aligning to TRBD1. CDR3 size: 17 residues. The ends lost 3 bases at V and 6 bases at J; junction bases unmatched: 15. Per germline, CDR1 SEHNR and CDR2 FQNEAQ (reference sequence). The CDR3 loop reads CASSFSGLAGGVNGYTF. Written as DNA, the CDR3 is TGTGCCAGCAGCTTCTCAGGGCTGGCAGGGGGCGTAAATGGCTACACCTTC.

This clone was observed a few times. The chain carries TRBV28 and TRBJ2-7; 7 bases map to TRBD1. V trimming: 10 bases; J trimming: 3 bases; junction bases outside the gene matches: 9. This CDR3 is 13 amino acids long. CDR1 MDHEN and CDR2 SYDVKM come from the germline V gene. This CDR3 is CATQDRRSYEQYF. CDR3 nucleotides: TGTGCCACCCAGGACAGGCGGAGCTACGAGCAGTACTTC.

This clone showed up just a few times. The J gene is TRBJ1-5, the V gene TRBV4-1; D gene unclear. V lost 0 bases to trimming and J lost 1 base, with 7 bases between them. CDR1 MGHRA and CDR2 YSYEKL come from the germline V gene. The CDR3 sequence is 15 residues long. This CDR3 is CASSQEQRSNQPQHF. The CDR3 DNA follows: TGCGCCAGCAGCCAAGAGCAGAGGAGCAATCAGCCCCAGCATTTT.

This clone was observed at least ten times. V is TRBV29-1 and J is TRBJ2-7; 9 bases fit TRBD1. CDR1 is SQVTM and CDR2 is ANQGSEA in the germline V gene. This CDR3 has 14 amino acids. V was pared by 6 bases and J by 0 bases, with 6 bases of the junction left unmatched. The DNA of the CDR3 is TGCAGCGTCTACCGGACAGGGGACTCCTACGAGCAGTACTTC. Translated: CSVYRTGDSYEQYF.

The chain links TRBV6-5 to TRBJ2-7; TRBD2 agrees at 8 bases. The J segment lost 1 base and the V segment lost 8 bases, leaving 4 bases of the junction unmatched. This CDR3 is built from 13 residues. Germline assignment: CDR1 MNHEY and CDR2 SVGAGI. The CDR3 DNA sequence: TGTGCCAGCCGCACTAGCGGATCCTACGAGCAGTACGTC. It yields the protein CASRTSGSYEQYV.

This clone occurred many times. The chain uses TRBV29-1 and TRBJ2-5; 11 nucleotides agree with TRBD2. This CDR3 is built from 14 residues. Germline V gives CDR1 SQVTM, CDR2 ANQGSEA. The V gene end was trimmed by 6 bases and the J gene end by 7 bases; junction bases not matched to a gene: 10. The CDR3 region has the DNA TGCAGCGTGGGGGGACTAGCGGTTTATGCGACCCAGTACTTC. It specifies CSVGGLAVYATQYF.

This clone was detected only a few times. The DNA of the CDR3 is TGTGCCAGCTCAAGGGGGTCGGCGGATACGCAGTATTTT. Translating it yields CASSRGSADTQYF. This rearrangement joins TRBV18 to TRBJ2-3; TRBD1 is a possible D gene (6 bases). This CDR3 is built from 13 residues. With 5 bases removed from V and 6 bases from J, the gap between germline ends came to 12 bases. The V gene's germline CDR1 is KGHSH and CDR2 LQKENI. The entire variable domain, with the rest obtained from reference TRBV18 and TRBJ2-3, is as follows: NAGVMQNPRHLVRRRGQEARLRCSPMKGHSHVYWYRQLPEEGLKFMVYLQKENIIDESGMPKERFSAEFPKEGPSILRIQQVVRGDSAAYFCASSRGSADTQYFGPGTRLTVL.